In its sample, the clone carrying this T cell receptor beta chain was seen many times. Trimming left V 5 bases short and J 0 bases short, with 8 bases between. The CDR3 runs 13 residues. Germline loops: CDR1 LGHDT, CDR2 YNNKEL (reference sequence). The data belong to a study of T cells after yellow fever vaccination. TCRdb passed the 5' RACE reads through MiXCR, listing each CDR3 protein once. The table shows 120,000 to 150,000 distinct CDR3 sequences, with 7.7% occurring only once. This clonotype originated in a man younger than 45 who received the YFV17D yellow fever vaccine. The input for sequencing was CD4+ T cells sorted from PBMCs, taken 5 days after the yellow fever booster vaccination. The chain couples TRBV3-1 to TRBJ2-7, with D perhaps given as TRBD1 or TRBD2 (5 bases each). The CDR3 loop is CASSTGPSYEQYF. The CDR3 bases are TGTGCCAGCAGCACGGGACCCTCCTACGAGCAGTACTTC.